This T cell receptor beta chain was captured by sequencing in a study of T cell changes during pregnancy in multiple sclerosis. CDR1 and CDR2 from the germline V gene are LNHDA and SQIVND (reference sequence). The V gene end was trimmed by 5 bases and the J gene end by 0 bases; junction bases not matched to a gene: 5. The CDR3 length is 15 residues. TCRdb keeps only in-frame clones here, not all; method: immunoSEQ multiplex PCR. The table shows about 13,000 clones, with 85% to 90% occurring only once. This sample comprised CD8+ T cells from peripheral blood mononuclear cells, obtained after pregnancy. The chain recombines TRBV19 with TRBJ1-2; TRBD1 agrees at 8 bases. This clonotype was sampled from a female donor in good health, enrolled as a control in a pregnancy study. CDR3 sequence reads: CASSPGQGPNYGYTF. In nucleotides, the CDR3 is TGTGCCAGTAGTCCCGGACAGGGACCTAACTATGGCTACACCTTC.